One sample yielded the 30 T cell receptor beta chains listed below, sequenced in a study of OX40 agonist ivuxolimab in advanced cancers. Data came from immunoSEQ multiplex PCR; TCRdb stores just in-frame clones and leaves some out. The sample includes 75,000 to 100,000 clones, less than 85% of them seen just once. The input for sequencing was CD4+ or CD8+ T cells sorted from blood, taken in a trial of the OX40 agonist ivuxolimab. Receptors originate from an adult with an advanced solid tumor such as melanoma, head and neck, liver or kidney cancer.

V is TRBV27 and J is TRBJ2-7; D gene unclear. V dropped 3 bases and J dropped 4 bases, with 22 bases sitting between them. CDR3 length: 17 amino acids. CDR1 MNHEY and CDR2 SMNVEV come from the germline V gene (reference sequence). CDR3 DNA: TGTGCCAGCAGTTTCCGAGCCGGCCGTATCTCTCTATACGAGCAGTACTTC. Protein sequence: CASSFRAGRISLYEQYF.

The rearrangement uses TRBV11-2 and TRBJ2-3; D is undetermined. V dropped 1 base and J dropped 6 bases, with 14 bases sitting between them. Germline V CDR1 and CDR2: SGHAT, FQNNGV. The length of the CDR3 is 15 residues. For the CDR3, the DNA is TGTGCCAGCAGCTTAGGACGTCGTCTGGAGGATACGCAGTATTTT. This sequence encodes CASSLGRRLEDTQYF. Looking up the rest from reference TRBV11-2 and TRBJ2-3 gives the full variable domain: EAGVAQSPRYKIIEKRQSVAFWCNPISGHATLYWYQQILGQGPKLLIQFQNNGVVDDSQLPKDRFSAERLKGVDSTLKIQPAKLEDSAVYLCASSLGRRLEDTQYFGPGTRLTVL.

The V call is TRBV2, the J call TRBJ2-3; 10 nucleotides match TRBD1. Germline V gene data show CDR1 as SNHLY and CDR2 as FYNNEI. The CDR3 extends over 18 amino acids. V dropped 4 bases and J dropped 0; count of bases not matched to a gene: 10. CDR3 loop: CASSGEGQGRSSTDTQYF. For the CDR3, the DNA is TGTGCCAGCAGTGGTGAGGGACAGGGGCGGTCCAGCACAGATACGCAGTATTTT. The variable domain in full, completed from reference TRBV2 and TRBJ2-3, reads EPEVTQTPSHQVTQMGQEVILRCVPISNHLYFYWYRQILGQKVEFLVSFYNNEISEKSEIFDDQFSVERPDGSNFTLKIRSTKLEDSAMYFCASSGEGQGRSSTDTQYFGPGTRLTVL.

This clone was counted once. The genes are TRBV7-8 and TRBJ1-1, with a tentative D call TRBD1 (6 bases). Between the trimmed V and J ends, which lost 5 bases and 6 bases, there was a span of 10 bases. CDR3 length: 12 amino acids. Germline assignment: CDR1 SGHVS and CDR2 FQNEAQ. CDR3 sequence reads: CASSPGAPEAFF. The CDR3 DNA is TGTGCCAGCAGCCCGGGGGCCCCTGAAGCTTTCTTT.

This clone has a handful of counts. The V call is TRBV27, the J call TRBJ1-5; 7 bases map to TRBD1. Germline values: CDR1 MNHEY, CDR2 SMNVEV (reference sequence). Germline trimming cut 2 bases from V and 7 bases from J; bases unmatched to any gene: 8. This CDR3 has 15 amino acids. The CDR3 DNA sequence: TGTGCCAGCAGTTTAAAGGGGGCAGGGGGACAGCCCCAGCATTTT. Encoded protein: CASSLKGAGGQPQHF.

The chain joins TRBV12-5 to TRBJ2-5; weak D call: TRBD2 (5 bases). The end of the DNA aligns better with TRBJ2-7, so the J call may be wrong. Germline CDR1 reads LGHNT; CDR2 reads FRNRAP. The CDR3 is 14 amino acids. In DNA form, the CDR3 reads TGTGCTAGTGGTTTGGGGGCGGGCTCCTACGAGCAGTACTTC. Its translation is CASGLGAGSYEQYF.

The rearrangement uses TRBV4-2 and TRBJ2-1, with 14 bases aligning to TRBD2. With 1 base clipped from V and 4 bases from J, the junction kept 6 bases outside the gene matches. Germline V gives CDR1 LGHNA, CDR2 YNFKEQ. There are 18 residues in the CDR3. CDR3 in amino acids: CASSQAGTSGSNYNEQFF. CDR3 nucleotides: TGTGCCAGCAGCCAAGCCGGGACTAGCGGGAGTAATTACAATGAGCAGTTCTTC.

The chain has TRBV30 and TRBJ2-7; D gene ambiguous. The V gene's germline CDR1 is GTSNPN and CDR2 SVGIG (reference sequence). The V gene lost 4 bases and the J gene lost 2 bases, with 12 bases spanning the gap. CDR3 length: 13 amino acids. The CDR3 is CAWKAEYPYEQYF. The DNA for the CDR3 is TGTGCCTGGAAGGCCGAATACCCCTACGAGCAGTACTTC.

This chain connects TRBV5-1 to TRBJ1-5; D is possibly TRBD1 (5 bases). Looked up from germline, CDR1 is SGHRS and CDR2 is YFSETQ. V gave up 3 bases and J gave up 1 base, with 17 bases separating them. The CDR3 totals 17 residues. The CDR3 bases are TGCGCCAGCAGCTCTCTAGCACAGGTGAGAAGCAATCAGCCCCAGCATTTT. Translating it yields CASSSLAQVRSNQPQHF.

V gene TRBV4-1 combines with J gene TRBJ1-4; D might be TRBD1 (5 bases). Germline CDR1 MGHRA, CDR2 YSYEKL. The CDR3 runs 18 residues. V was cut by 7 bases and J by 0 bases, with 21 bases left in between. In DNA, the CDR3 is TGCGCCAGCAAGCCTGACCCGGGACCGCTTACAACTAATGAAAAACTGTTTTTT. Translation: CASKPDPGPLTTNEKLFF.

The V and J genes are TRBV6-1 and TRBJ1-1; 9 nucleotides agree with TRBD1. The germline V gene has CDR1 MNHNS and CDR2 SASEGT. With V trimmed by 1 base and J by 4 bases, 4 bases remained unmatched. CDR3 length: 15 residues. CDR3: CASSEEGQGFTEAFF. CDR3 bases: TGTGCCAGCAGTGAAGAGGGACAGGGATTCACTGAAGCTTTCTTT.

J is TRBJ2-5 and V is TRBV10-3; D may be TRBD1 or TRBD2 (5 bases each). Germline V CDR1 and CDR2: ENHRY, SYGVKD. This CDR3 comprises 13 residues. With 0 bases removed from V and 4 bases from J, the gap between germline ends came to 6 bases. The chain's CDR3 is CAISESRGETQYF. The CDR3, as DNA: TGTGCCATCAGTGAGTCGAGGGGAGAGACCCAGTACTTC.

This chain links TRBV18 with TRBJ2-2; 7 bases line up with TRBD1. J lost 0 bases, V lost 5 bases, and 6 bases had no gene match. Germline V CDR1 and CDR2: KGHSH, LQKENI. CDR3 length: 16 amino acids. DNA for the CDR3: TGTGCCAGCTCAGCCGACAGGGCAGCGAACACCGGGGAGCTGTTTTTT. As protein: CASSADRAANTGELFF.

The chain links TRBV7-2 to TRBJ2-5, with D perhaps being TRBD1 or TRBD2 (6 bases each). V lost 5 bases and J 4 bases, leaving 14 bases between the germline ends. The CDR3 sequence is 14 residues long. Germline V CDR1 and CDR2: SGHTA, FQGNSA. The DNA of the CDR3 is TGTGCCAGCAGCCGGCGTGGGGGGCTAGAGACCCAGTACTTC. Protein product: CASSRRGGLETQYF.

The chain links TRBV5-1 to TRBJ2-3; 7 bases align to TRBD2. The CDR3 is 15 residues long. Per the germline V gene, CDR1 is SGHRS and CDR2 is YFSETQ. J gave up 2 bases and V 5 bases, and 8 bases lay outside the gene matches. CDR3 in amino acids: CASRPLAGYTDTQYF. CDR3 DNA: TGCGCCAGCAGGCCCTTAGCGGGCTACACAGATACGCAGTATTTT.

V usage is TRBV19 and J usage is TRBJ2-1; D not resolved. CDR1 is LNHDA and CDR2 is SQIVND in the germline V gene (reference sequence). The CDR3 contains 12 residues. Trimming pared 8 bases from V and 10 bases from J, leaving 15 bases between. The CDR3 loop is CASVEGLGEQFF. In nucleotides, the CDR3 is TGTGCCAGTGTTGAAGGCTTGGGCGAGCAGTTCTTC.

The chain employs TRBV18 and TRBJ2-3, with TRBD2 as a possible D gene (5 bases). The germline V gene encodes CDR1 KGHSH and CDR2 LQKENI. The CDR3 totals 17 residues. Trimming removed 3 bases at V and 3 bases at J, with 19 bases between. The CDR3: CASSPLGTGSGTDTQYF. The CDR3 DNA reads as TGTGCCAGCTCACCTTTGGGTACCGGCTCGGGGACAGATACGCAGTATTTT.

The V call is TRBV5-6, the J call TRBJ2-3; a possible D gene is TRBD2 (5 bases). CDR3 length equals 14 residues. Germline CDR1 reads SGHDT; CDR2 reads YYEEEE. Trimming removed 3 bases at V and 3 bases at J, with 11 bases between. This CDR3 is CASSWGVPTDTQYF. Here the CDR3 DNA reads TGTGCCAGCAGCTGGGGAGTCCCTACAGATACGCAGTATTTT.

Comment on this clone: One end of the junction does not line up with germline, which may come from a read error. The CDR3, as DNA: TGTGCCAGCAGCTTAGACACGGCGCTCTTT. The encoded protein is CASSLDTALF. V and J are TRBV7-6 and TRBJ1-1, with D unresolved. The CDR3 has 10 amino acids. Germline assignment: CDR1 SGHVS and CDR2 FNYEAQ.

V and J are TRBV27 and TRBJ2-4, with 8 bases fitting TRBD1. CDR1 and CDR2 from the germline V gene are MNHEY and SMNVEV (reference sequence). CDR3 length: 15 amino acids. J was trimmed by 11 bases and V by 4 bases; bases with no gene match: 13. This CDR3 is CASSWAGTGPTVQYF. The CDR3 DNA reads TGTGCCAGCAGTTGGGCCGGGACAGGCCCAACCGTTCAGTACTTC.

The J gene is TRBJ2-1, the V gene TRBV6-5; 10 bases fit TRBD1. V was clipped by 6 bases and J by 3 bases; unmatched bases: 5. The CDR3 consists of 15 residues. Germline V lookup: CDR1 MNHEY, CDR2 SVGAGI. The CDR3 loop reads CASSLGQGDYNEQFF. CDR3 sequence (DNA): TGTGCCAGCAGCCTCGGACAGGGGGACTACAATGAGCAGTTCTTC.

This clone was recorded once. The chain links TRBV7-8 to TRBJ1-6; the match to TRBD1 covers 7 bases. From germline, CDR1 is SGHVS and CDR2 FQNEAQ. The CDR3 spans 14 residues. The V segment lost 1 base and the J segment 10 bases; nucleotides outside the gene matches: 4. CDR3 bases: TGTGCCAGCAGCTTAGGACAGGGAGGCTCACCCCTCCACTTT. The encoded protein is CASSLGQGGSPLHF.

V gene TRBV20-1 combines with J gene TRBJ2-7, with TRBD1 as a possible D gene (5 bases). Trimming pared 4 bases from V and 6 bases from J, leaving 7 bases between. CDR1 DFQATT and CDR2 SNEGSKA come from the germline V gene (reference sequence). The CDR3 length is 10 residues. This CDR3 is CSAKGVEQYF. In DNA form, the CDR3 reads TGCAGTGCTAAAGGGGTCGAGCAGTACTTC.

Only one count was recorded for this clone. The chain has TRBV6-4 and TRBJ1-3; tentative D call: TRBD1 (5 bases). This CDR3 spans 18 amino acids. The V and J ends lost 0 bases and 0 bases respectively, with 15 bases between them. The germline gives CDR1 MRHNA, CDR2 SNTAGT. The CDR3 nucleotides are TGTGCCAGCAGTGACTCGAAGGACACGGGGGTCTCTGGAAACACCATATATTTT. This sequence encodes CASSDSKDTGVSGNTIYF.

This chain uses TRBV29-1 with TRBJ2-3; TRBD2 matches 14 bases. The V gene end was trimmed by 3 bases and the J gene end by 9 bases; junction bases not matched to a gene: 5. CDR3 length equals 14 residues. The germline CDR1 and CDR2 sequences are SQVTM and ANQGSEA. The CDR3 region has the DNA TGCAGCGTTGAGACTAGCGGGAGGGCCGGGACGCAGTATTTT. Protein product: CSVETSGRAGTQYF.

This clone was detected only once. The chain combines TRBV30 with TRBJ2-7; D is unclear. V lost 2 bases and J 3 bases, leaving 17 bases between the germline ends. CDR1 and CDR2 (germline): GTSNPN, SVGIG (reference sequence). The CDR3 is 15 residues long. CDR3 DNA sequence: TGTGCCTGGAGTCTACCCGGTAGTGCCGGCTACGAGCAGTACTTC. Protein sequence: CAWSLPGSAGYEQYF.

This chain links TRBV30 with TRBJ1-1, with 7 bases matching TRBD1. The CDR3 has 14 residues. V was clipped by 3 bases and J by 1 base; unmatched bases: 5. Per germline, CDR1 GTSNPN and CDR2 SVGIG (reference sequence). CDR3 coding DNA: TGTGCCTGGAGGGGGAGACAGGGGAACACTGAAGCTTTCTTT. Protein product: CAWRGRQGNTEAFF.

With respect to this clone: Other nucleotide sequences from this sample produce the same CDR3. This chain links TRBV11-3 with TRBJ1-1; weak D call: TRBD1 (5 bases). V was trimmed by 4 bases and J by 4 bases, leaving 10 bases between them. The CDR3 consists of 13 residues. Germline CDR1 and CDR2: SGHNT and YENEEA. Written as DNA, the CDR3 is TGTGCCAGCAGCTCCCAGGGCGGCACTGAAGCTTTCTTT. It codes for CASSSQGGTEAFF.

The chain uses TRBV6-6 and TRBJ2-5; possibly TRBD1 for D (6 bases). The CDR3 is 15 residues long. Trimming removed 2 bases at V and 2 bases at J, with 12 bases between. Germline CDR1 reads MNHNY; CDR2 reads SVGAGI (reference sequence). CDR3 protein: CASSYHDRNQETQYF. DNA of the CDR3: TGTGCCAGCAGTTACCACGACAGGAATCAAGAGACCCAGTACTTC.

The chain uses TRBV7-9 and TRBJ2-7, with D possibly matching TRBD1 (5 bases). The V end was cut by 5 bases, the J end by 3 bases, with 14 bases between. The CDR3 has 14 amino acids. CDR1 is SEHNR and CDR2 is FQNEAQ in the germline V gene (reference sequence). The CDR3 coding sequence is TGTGCCAGCAGCCAAAACAGGAACTACTACGAGCAGTACTTC. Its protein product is CASSQNRNYYEQYF.